This entry lists 20 T cell receptor beta chains sequenced from one sample in a study of blood T cell repertoires in COVID-19. Generated by immunoSEQ multiplex PCR, the TCRdb table keeps only in-frame clones and is missing some. The sample lists approximately 300,000 clones; about 85% were seen once. The sample was peripheral blood. These receptors came from a human donor with COVID-19, enrolled during active disease. The donor label of this sample is uncertain.

The chain employs TRBV5-4 and TRBJ2-3, with 11 bases aligning to TRBD2. Germline-derived CDR1 and CDR2 are SGHNT and YYREEE (reference sequence). CDR3 length: 16 residues. V was clipped by 4 bases and J by 6 bases; unmatched bases: 10. In DNA, the CDR3 is TGTGCCAGCAGCCCCAACCTAGCGGGAGGCGAGGATACGCAGTATTTT. It specifies CASSPNLAGGEDTQYF.

V gene TRBV6-5 combines with J gene TRBJ1-1; no reliable D call. Germline lookup yields CDR1 MNHEY and CDR2 SVGAGI. With 8 bases removed from V and 2 bases from J, the gap between germline ends came to 12 bases. The CDR3 consists of 13 residues. For the CDR3, the DNA is TGTGCCAGCGGGAGGACGGCCAACACTGAAGCTTTCTTT. Amino acid sequence: CASGRTANTEAFF.

The CDR3, as DNA: TGTGCCAGCAGGTTACAGGGGGCAAGTCAGCCCCAGCATTTT. This sequence encodes CASRLQGASQPQHF. This chain links TRBV28 with TRBJ1-5; 9 bases are shared with TRBD1. There are 14 residues in the CDR3. Losses at the gene ends were 6 bases for V and 6 bases for J; bases not matched to a gene: 6. Germline CDR1 and CDR2: MDHEN and SYDVKM.

V usage is TRBV5-5 and J usage is TRBJ2-2; TRBD2 might be the D (5 bases). With 4 bases removed from V and 5 bases from J, the gap between germline ends came to 9 bases. The CDR3 spans 13 residues. CDR1 is SGHKS, CDR2 YYEKEE, per germline (reference sequence). CDR3 sequence reads: CASSLQRTGELFF. CDR3 coding DNA: TGTGCCAGCAGCCTACAGCGGACCGGGGAGCTGTTTTTT.

The V call is TRBV12-3 or TRBV12-4, the J call TRBJ2-7, with a weak D call TRBD1 (6 bases). The CDR3 loop spans 12 amino acids. V shed 4 bases and J shed 10 bases, with 14 bases lying between them. CDR3 coding DNA: TGTGCCAGCAGTTCCCAGGGGACCTCACAGTACTTC. This codes for CASSSQGTSQYF.

The chain has TRBV9 and TRBJ1-2, with 8 bases fitting TRBD1. V trimming: 3 bases; J trimming: 4 bases; junction bases outside the gene matches: 14. From germline, CDR1 is SGDLS and CDR2 YYNGEE. The CDR3 is 17 amino acids. Here the CDR3 reads CASSATGGHSSSYGYTF. CDR3 nucleotide sequence: TGTGCCAGCAGCGCAACAGGGGGGCACTCTTCTTCCTATGGCTACACCTTC.

This clone was picked up one time. The V gene is TRBV7-2, the J gene TRBJ1-5; a possible D gene is TRBD1 (6 bases). Trimming left V 5 bases short and J 4 bases short, with 12 bases between. The CDR3 extends over 14 amino acids. Germline V lookup: CDR1 SGHTA, CDR2 FQGNSA. The CDR3 reads CASSNGQLNQPQHF. The CDR3 bases are TGTGCCAGCAGCAATGGACAGCTTAATCAGCCCCAGCATTTT.

The chain carries TRBV4-1 and TRBJ2-3, with 7 positions matching TRBD2. The CDR3 consists of 17 residues. Germline V gene sequence: CDR1 MGHRA, CDR2 YSYEKL. The V and J ends lost 1 base and 0 bases, in that order; junction bases with no gene match: 7. The CDR3 spells CASSQGMGGTSTDTQYF. In DNA form, the CDR3 reads TGCGCCAGCAGCCAAGGCATGGGGGGGACCAGCACAGATACGCAGTATTTT.

The chain joins TRBV2 to TRBJ2-5; possibly TRBD2 for D (6 bases). The V gene's germline CDR1 is SNHLY and CDR2 FYNNEI. With 6 bases removed from V and 2 bases from J, the gap between germline ends came to 19 bases. The CDR3 extends over 16 amino acids. The CDR3 spells CASRPTSQAPQETQYF. As DNA, the CDR3 is TGTGCCAGCAGGCCAACTAGCCAGGCCCCTCAAGAGACCCAGTACTTC. Full variable domain (rest looked up from reference TRBV2 and TRBJ2-5): EPEVTQTPSHQVTQMGQEVILRCVPISNHLYFYWYRQILGQKVEFLVSFYNNEISEKSEIFDDQFSVERPDGSNFTLKIRSTKLEDSAMYFCASRPTSQAPQETQYFGPGTRLLVL.

The chain combines TRBV5-1 with TRBJ1-2; D unresolved. Germline loops: CDR1 SGHRS, CDR2 YFSETQ. The CDR3 has 15 amino acids. V was pared by 2 bases and J by 2 bases, with 13 bases between. CDR3 in amino acids: CASSFAQTSNYGYTF. The CDR3 region has the DNA TGCGCCAGCAGCTTCGCACAGACCTCCAACTATGGCTACACCTTC.

This clone was seen only once. The CDR3 nucleotides are TGTGCCAGTAGCAACCACAGGGGGCTGGTCACTGAAGCTTTCTTT. It encodes CASSNHRGLVTEAFF. J is TRBJ1-1 and V is TRBV19; 9 nucleotides agree with TRBD1. The germline CDR1 and CDR2 sequences are LNHDA and SQIVND (reference sequence). Trimming at V came to 6 bases and at J to 4 bases, leaving 9 bases not matched to a gene. CDR3 size: 15 residues.

V is TRBV15 and J is TRBJ2-1; the match to TRBD2 covers 7 bases. The CDR3 covers 14 residues. The junction had 10 bases not matched to a gene; V was cut back by 5 bases and J by 9 bases. Per the germline V gene, CDR1 is LNHNV and CDR2 is YYDKDF (reference sequence). Here the CDR3 reads CATSARREGGEQFF. DNA for the CDR3: TGTGCCACCAGCGCAAGGAGGGAGGGTGGTGAGCAGTTCTTC.

CDR3 bases: TGTGCCATCAGTGAACCGGGGGGGGAAAACAATGAGCAGTTCTTC. Translation: CAISEPGGENNEQFF. V gene TRBV10-3 combines with J gene TRBJ2-1, with TRBD2 identical over 8 bases. V was clipped by 3 bases and J by 5 bases; unmatched bases: 6. CDR1 is ENHRY, CDR2 SYGVKD, per germline. The CDR3 contains 15 residues.

The chain has TRBV6-2 or TRBV6-3 and TRBJ1-2; no definite D call. V was trimmed by 2 bases and J by 4 bases, leaving 11 bases between them. Germline V gene data show CDR1 as MNHEY and CDR2 as SVGEGT. This CDR3 has 14 amino acids. The CDR3 DNA is TGTGCCAGCAGTTACGGTGGGCAGGTCTATGGCTACACCTTC. It is translated as CASSYGGQVYGYTF.

V and J are TRBV3-1 (or the pseudogene TRBV3-2) and TRBJ1-1; TRBD1 matches 8 bases. The ends lost 0 bases at V and 3 bases at J; junction bases unmatched: 3. In germline, CDR1 is LGHDT, CDR2 YNNKEL (reference sequence). This CDR3 is built from 15 residues. CDR3 protein: CASSQDPGQDTEAFF. The CDR3 coding sequence is TGTGCCAGCAGCCAAGATCCGGGACAGGACACTGAAGCTTTCTTT.

V usage is TRBV6-4 and J usage is TRBJ1-1; D is perhaps TRBD1 (6 bases). This CDR3 has 13 residues. CDR1 MRHNA and CDR2 SNTAGT come from the germline V gene. Trimming left V 3 bases short and J 5 bases short, with 10 bases between. CDR3 region: CASSEIQGTEAFF. The DNA for the CDR3 is TGTGCCAGCAGTGAGATCCAGGGGACTGAAGCTTTCTTT.

This chain joins TRBV28 and TRBJ2-5; D unclear. CDR1 is MDHEN, CDR2 SYDVKM, per germline. V dropped 2 bases and J dropped 0 bases, with 10 bases sitting between them. The CDR3 runs to 15 residues. CDR3 protein: CASSLMGTDQETQYF. CDR3 DNA: TGTGCCAGCAGTTTAATGGGCACAGACCAAGAGACCCAGTACTTC.

About this clone: This sample also contains other DNA sequences that code for the same CDR3. CDR3 coding DNA: TGTGCCAGCAGCTTAGTGGGAGGTAATAGCAATCAGCCCCAGCATTTT. Translated, it gives CASSLVGGNSNQPQHF. This chain connects TRBV7-2 to TRBJ1-5; no firm D call. The CDR3 has 16 amino acids. Trimming cost V 1 base and J 0 bases, with 10 bases left between them. CDR1 is SGHTA and CDR2 is FQGNSA in the germline V gene.

The chain links TRBV14 to TRBJ1-2; D uncertain. Trimming cost V 1 base and J 0 bases, with 6 bases left between them. Per the germline V gene, CDR1 is SGHDN and CDR2 is FVKESK. The CDR3 length is 14 residues. CDR3 in amino acids: CASSQAQTNYGYTF. The CDR3 DNA reads as TGTGCCAGCAGCCAAGCACAGACTAACTATGGCTACACCTTC.

The chain joins TRBV4-2 to TRBJ1-4, with D hard to call. The length of the CDR3 is 13 residues. Germline V gene lookup returns CDR1 LGHNA and CDR2 YNFKEQ. Trimming pared 0 bases from V and 7 bases from J, leaving 6 bases between. The CDR3 nucleotides read TGTGCCAGCAGCCAAGAGACAACTGAAAAACTGTTTTTT. Protein: CASSQETTEKLFF.